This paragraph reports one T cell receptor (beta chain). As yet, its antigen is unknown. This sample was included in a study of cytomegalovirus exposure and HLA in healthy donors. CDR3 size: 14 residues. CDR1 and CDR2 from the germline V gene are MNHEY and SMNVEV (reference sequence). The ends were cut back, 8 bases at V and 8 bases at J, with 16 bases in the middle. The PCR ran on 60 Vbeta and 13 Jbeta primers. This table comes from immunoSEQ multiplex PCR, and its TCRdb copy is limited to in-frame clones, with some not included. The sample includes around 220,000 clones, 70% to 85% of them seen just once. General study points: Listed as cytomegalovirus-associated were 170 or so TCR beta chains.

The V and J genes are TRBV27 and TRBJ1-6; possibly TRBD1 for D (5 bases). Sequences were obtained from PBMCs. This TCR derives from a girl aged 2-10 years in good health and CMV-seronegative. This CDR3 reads CASAGTGGYSPLHF. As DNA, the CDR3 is TGTGCCAGCGCAGGGACCGGGGGATATTCACCCCTCCACTTT.